The present entry profiles one T cell receptor beta chain with its context. This entry is derived from a study of blood T cell repertoires in COVID-19. This table comes from immunoSEQ multiplex PCR, and its TCRdb copy is limited to in-frame clones, with some not included. The sample carries 150,000 to 200,000 clones, approximately 80% recorded once. Germline V gene data show CDR1 as LNHNV and CDR2 as YYDKDF (reference sequence). J was trimmed by 8 bases and V by 3 bases; bases with no gene match: 8. The CDR3 is 14 amino acids. The clonotype was recovered from a man aged 55 to 70 with acute or convalescent COVID-19. The genes are TRBV15 and TRBJ1-2, with TRBD1 matching 8 bases. The sequenced sample was peripheral blood. The CDR3 region has the DNA TGTGCCACCAGCAGTGACAGGGGCCCAGGGGGCTACACCTTC. This encodes CATSSDRGPGGYTF.